This TCR beta chain was captured in a study of blood T cell repertoires in COVID-19. About the study: Both acute and convalescent COVID-19 samples were obtained from the United States, Italy and Spain. From T cells, B-cell-depleted T cells, or PBMCs came the material, which was cDNA or gDNA.

Seattle cases were enrolled at active infection and followed longitudinally. As originally analysed: Amplification with reference gene primers provided the estimates of nucleated cell counts. The protocol was immunoSEQ multiplex PCR, while the TCRdb copy is restricted to in-frame clones and leaves out a portion. V, J and clone size derive from that table, while D and trimming were established from the DNA sequence. This table holds 300,000 to 400,000 clones, about 86% found once. The germline V gene encodes CDR1 LNHNV and CDR2 YYDKDF (reference sequence). V was shortened by 0 bases and J by 4 bases, with 12 bases between the two germline ends. This CDR3 has 15 residues.

This TCR was sampled from a woman aged 55-75 years with COVID-19, enrolled during active disease. The sequenced sample was peripheral blood. This chain connects TRBV15 to TRBJ2-5, with D possibly being TRBD2 (7 bases). The CDR3 region has the DNA TGTGCCACCAGCAGAGATGGGGGGGGCGCAGAGACCCAGTACTTC. It specifies CATSRDGGGAETQYF.